The T cell receptor beta chain under discussion was sequenced for a study of blood T cells in healthy people across ages. Germline V lookup: CDR1 DFQATT, CDR2 SNEGSKA (reference sequence). V lost 6 bases, J lost 4 bases, and 14 bases stayed unmatched. CDR3 length: 17 amino acids. Primed by a sample-barcoded 5' primer and a J-beta primer mix, a second PCR proceeded for about 6 to 11 cycles. Every single cDNA molecule received a tag from a template-switch adaptor with 12 random nucleotides. Each CDR3 protein is one row after TCRdb ran MiXCR on the 5' RACE reads. The sample yields approximately 1.5 million distinct CDR3 sequences, about 42% seen once.

Sequences were obtained from blood. The V call is TRBV20-1, the J call TRBJ2-5; TRBD2 matches 13 bases. This clonotype was obtained from a woman aged 18-29 years in good health. DNA for the CDR3: TGCAGTGCACTCGCCCTGGGGACTAGCGGGGCATCAGAGACCCAGTACTTC. This translates into CSALALGTSGASETQYF.